The subject of this entry is one T cell receptor (beta chain). The sample originates from a study of blood T cells in healthy people across ages. With a J-beta primer mix and a sample-barcoded 5' primer, a second PCR ran 7 to 11 cycles. TCRdb passed the 5' RACE reads through MiXCR, listing each CDR3 protein once. This table has roughly 1.4 million distinct CDR3 sequences, 59% appearing once. The source is a man younger than 35 in good health. Specimen: blood.

The CDR3 DNA reads as TGTGCCAGCAGTTTAAGGGGACCTACTATCTATGGCTACACCTTC. Translation: CASSLRGPTIYGYTF. This chain uses TRBV12-3 or TRBV12-4 with TRBJ1-2; a possible D gene is TRBD1 (5 bases). CDR3 length: 15 residues. V was trimmed by 2 bases and J by 4 bases, leaving 14 bases between them.